Shown below are 14 T cell receptor beta chains from a single sample sequenced in a study of blood T cell repertoires in COVID-19. This table comes from immunoSEQ multiplex PCR, and its TCRdb copy is limited to in-frame clones, with some not included. The data contain 200,000 to 250,000 clones, around nine tenths of them seen just once; the ten biggest clones take up approximately 3.5%. Source material: PBMCs or T cells enriched from blood (not recorded which). These receptors came from a woman younger than 45 who had been exposed to COVID-19.

This clone has only one observation. The chain couples TRBV11-2 to TRBJ2-1; D gene uncertain. Germline CDR1 reads SGHAT; CDR2 reads FQNNGV. This CDR3 has 15 amino acids. V was shortened by 2 bases and J by 7 bases, with 15 bases between the two germline ends. CDR3 residues: CASSLRVLTANEQFF. The CDR3 DNA follows: TGTGCCAGCAGCTTACGAGTTTTGACTGCAAATGAGCAGTTCTTC.

V usage is TRBV28 and J usage is TRBJ1-5; no clear D gene. Trimming pared 5 bases from V and 1 base from J, leaving 6 bases between. Germline V gene data show CDR1 as MDHEN and CDR2 as SYDVKM. The CDR3 has 13 residues. The CDR3 DNA follows: TGTGCCAGCAGTCGGGTCAGCAATCAGCCCCAGCATTTT. Translation gives CASSRVSNQPQHF.

The chain has TRBV11-2 and TRBJ2-1, with 8 nucleotides matching TRBD1. The V and J ends lost 3 bases and 4 bases, in that order; junction bases with no gene match: 5. CDR1 SGHAT and CDR2 FQNNGV come from the germline V gene. The CDR3 has 15 amino acids. CDR3 region: CASSFAGGAYNEQFF. In nucleotides, the CDR3 is TGTGCCAGCAGCTTTGCAGGGGGCGCTTACAATGAGCAGTTCTTC. The whole variable domain, filled in from reference TRBV11-2 and TRBJ2-1, reads EAGVAQSPRYKIIEKRQSVAFWCNPISGHATLYWYQQILGQGPKLLIQFQNNGVVDDSQLPKDRFSAERLKGVDSTLKIQPAKLEDSAVYLCASSFAGGAYNEQFFGPGTRLTVL.

This chain connects TRBV30 to TRBJ2-3, with 9 bases matching TRBD1. V was clipped by 3 bases and J by 3 bases; unmatched bases: 7. Germline V gene data show CDR1 as GTSNPN and CDR2 as SVGIG (reference sequence). The length of the CDR3 is 15 residues. The DNA of the CDR3 is TGTGCCTGGAGCCGCGGGACAGGGCTGACAGATACGCAGTATTTT. Protein sequence: CAWSRGTGLTDTQYF.

CDR3 in DNA: TGTGCCATCAGTGATGGGGGGGCGATTGAGCAGTTCTTC. Translating it yields CAISDGGAIEQFF. The V and J genes are TRBV10-3 and TRBJ2-1; tentatively, D is TRBD2 (7 bases). Between the trimmed V and J ends, which lost 3 bases and 9 bases, there was a span of 12 bases. This CDR3 is built from 13 residues. The germline gives CDR1 ENHRY, CDR2 SYGVKD.

CDR3 nucleotide sequence: TGCGCCAGCAGCCCACATTCCGGGACAGGGTTCTACAATGAGCAGTTCTTC. Its protein product is CASSPHSGTGFYNEQFF. The V and J genes are TRBV5-1 and TRBJ2-1; 9 bases are shared with TRBD1. Germline loops: CDR1 SGHRS, CDR2 YFSETQ. The length of the CDR3 is 17 residues. With V trimmed by 4 bases and J by 3 bases, 11 bases remained unmatched.

The rearrangement links TRBV2 to TRBJ1-2; perhaps TRBD1 as D (5 bases). CDR3 length equals 13 residues. CDR1 is SNHLY and CDR2 is FYNNEI in the germline V gene. Trimming stripped 6 bases from V and 5 bases from J, with 13 bases between. The CDR3 spells CASSPIGGYGYTF. Written as DNA, the CDR3 is TGTGCCAGCAGCCCTATCGGGGGTTATGGCTACACCTTC.

The chain carries TRBV1 and TRBJ2-2; the table's D call, TRBD2, has no DNA check behind it. TRBV1 counts as a pseudogene. This CDR3 contains 16 residues. CDR3 DNA sequence: TGCACCAGCAGCCCTGGGAGTGGGCCTCACACCGGGGAGCTGTTTTTT. Amino acids: CTSSPGSGPHTGELFF.

Worth noting for this clone: Other DNA sequences in this sample translate to the same CDR3. V usage is TRBV7-9 and J usage is TRBJ1-6, with TRBD1 as a possible D gene (5 bases). V lost 2 bases, J lost 6 bases, and 8 bases lay in between. This CDR3 contains 14 residues. Germline V CDR1 and CDR2: SEHNR, FQNEAQ (reference sequence). The CDR3 is CASSLRQGNSPLHF. As DNA, the CDR3 is TGTGCCAGCAGCTTACGCCAGGGTAATTCACCCCTCCACTTT. Variable domain in full (rest from reference TRBV7-9 and TRBJ1-6): DTGVSQNPRHKITKRGQNVTFRCDPISEHNRLYWYRQTLGQGPEFLTYFQNEAQLEKSRLLSDRFSAERPKGSFSTLEIQRTEQGDSAMYLCASSLRQGNSPLHFGNGTRLTVT.

V gene TRBV10-3 combines with J gene TRBJ1-1; 9 bases fit TRBD1. The V segment lost 7 bases and the J segment 8 bases; nucleotides outside the gene matches: 8. The CDR3 sequence is 13 residues long. The germline CDR1 and CDR2 sequences are ENHRY and SYGVKD. The CDR3 loop reads CAIMETGGREAFF. DNA of the CDR3: TGTGCCATCATGGAGACAGGGGGAAGAGAAGCTTTCTTT.

The gene calls are TRBV12-3 or TRBV12-4 and TRBJ2-7; TRBD2 matches at 7 bases. The CDR3 totals 13 residues. The trim removed 0 bases at V and 4 bases at J, leaving 0 bases unmatched. CDR3 DNA: TGTGCCAGCAGTTTAGCTAGCGGGTACGAGCAGTACTTC. Its protein product is CASSLASGYEQYF.

The chain joins TRBV2 to TRBJ2-2; TRBD2 agrees at 9 bases. The CDR3 is made up of 16 amino acids. After removal of 4 bases from V and 7 bases from J, the junction contained 10 bases not matched to a gene. CDR1 is SNHLY and CDR2 is FYNNEI in the germline V gene. The CDR3 is CASSAGLASVGGELFF. Here the CDR3 DNA reads TGTGCCAGCAGTGCGGGACTAGCTTCGGTGGGCGGGGAGCTGTTTTTT. Supplemented by reference TRBV2 and TRBJ2-2, the full variable domain reads EPEVTQTPSHQVTQMGQEVILRCVPISNHLYFYWYRQILGQKVEFLVSFYNNEISEKSEIFDDQFSVERPDGSNFTLKIRSTKLEDSAMYFCASSAGLASVGGELFFGEGSRLTVL.

V usage is TRBV13 and J usage is TRBJ1-6; TRBD1 is a possible D gene (6 bases). V lost 5 bases and J 7 bases, leaving 6 bases between the germline ends. Germline CDR1 PRHDT, CDR2 FYEKMQ (reference sequence). This CDR3 spans 12 amino acids. The CDR3 sequence: CASSQGNSPLHF. The CDR3 bases are TGTGCCAGCAGCCAGGGGAATTCACCCCTCCACTTT.

V gene TRBV2 combines with J gene TRBJ1-3; D is uncertain. V dropped 6 bases and J dropped 0 bases, with 15 bases sitting between them. The CDR3 loop spans 16 amino acids. From germline, CDR1 is SNHLY and CDR2 FYNNEI. CDR3 amino acids: CASRLAPRSSGNTIYF. CDR3 nucleotides: TGTGCCAGCAGGTTGGCTCCGAGGAGCTCTGGAAACACCATATATTTT.